This T cell receptor (beta chain) was documented in a study of T cells in Graves' hyperthyroidism and ophthalmopathy. Across the whole study: Pretreatment peripheral blood was obtained at initial diagnosis.

TCR beta CDR3 region amplification was performed from RNA transcripts. The TCR CDR3 first-round RT-PCR relied on the HTBI primer set. From the multiplex PCR reads, TCRdb called clonotypes with MiXCR, one entry per CDR3 protein. Of roughly 700,000 distinct CDR3 sequences listed, approximately 15% were seen once; the top ten hold roughly a sixth. There are a few counts of this clonotype. Germline-derived CDR1 and CDR2 are SGHTA and FQGNSA. V lost 0 bases, J lost 2 bases, and 6 bases stayed unmatched. This CDR3 is 17 amino acids long. The V call is TRBV7-2, the J call TRBJ2-3; 9 bases are a match to TRBD2. Sequencing was carried out using blood. The sequence derives from a man aged 50 to 60 with Graves' hyperthyroidism. CDR3 loop: CASSLAGSGRTTDTQYF. Here the CDR3 DNA reads TGTGCCAGCAGCTTAGCGGGCAGCGGGAGGACCACAGATACGCAGTATTTT.